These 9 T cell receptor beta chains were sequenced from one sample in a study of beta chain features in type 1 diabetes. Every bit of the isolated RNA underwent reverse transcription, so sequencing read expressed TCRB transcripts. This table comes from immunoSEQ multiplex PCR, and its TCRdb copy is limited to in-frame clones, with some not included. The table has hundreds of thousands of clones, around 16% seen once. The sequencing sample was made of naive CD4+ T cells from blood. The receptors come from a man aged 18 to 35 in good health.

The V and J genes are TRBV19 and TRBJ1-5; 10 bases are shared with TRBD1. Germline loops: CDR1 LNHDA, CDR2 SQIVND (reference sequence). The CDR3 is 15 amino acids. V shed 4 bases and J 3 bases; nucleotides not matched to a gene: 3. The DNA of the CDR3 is TGTGCCAGTAGTAGACAGGGGGCCGTCAATCAGCCCCAGCATTTT. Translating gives CASSRQGAVNQPQHF. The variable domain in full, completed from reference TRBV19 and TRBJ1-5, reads DGGITQSPKYLFRKEGQNVTLSCEQNLNHDAMYWYRQDPGQGLRLIYYSQIVNDFQKGDIAEGYSVSREKKESFPLTVTSAQKNPTAFYLCASSRQGAVNQPQHFGDGTRLSIL.

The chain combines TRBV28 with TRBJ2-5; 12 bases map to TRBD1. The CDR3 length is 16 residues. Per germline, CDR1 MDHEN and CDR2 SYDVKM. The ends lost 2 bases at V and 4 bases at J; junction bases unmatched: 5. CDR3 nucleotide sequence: TGTGCCAGCAGTTTACCGGGACAGGGGGCAGGAGAGACCCAGTACTTC. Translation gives CASSLPGQGAGETQYF.

The CDR3 DNA reads TGTGCCAGCAGCGTAGTTAGGAGCACCGGGGAGCTGTTTTTT. The encoded protein is CASSVVRSTGELFF. The rearrangement uses TRBV9 and TRBJ2-2; D remains unclear. The CDR3 loop spans 14 amino acids. The germline V gene has CDR1 SGDLS and CDR2 YYNGEE. Between the trimmed V and J ends, which lost 0 bases and 4 bases, there was a span of 7 bases.

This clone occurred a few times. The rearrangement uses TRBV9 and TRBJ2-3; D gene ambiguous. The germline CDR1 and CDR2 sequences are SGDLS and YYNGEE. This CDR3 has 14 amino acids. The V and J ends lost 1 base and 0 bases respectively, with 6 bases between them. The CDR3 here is CASSVLGSTDTQYF. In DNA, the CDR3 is TGTGCCAGCAGCGTACTCGGCAGCACAGATACGCAGTATTTT.

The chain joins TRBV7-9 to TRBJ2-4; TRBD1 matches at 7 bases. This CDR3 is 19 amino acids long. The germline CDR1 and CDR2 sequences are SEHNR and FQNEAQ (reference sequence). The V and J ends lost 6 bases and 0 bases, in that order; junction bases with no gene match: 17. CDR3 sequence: CASSYSTGSYEIAKNIQYF. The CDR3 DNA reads TGTGCCAGCAGTTACTCGACAGGGAGTTATGAAATAGCCAAAAACATTCAGTACTTC.

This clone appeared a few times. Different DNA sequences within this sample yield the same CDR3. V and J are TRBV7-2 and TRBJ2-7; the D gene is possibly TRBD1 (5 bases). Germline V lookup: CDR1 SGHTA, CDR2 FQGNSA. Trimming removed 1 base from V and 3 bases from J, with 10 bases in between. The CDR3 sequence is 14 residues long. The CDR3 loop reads CASSLGTGNYEQYF. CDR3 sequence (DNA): TGTGCCAGCAGCTTAGGAACAGGAAACTACGAGCAGTACTTC.

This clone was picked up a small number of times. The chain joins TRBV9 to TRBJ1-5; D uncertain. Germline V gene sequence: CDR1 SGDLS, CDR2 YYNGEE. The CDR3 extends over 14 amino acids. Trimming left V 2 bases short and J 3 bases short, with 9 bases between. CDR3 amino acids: CASSVDGNNQPQHF. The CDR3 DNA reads TGTGCCAGCAGCGTTGATGGCAACAATCAGCCCCAGCATTTT.

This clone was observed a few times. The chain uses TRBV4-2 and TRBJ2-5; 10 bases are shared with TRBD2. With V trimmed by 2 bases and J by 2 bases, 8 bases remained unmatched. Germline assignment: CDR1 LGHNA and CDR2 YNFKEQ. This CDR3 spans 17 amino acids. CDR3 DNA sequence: TGTGCCAGCAGCCAATCGGGTCAGACTAGCGGGCAAGAGACCCAGTACTTC. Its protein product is CASSQSGQTSGQETQYF.

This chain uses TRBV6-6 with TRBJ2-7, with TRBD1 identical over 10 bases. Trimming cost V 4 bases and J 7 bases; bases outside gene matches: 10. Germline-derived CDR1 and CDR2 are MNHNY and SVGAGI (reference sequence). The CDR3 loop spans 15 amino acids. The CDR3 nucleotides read TGTGCCAGCAGTTCCCCGGGACAGGGGAGTTTGGAGCAGTACTTC. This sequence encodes CASSSPGQGSLEQYF.